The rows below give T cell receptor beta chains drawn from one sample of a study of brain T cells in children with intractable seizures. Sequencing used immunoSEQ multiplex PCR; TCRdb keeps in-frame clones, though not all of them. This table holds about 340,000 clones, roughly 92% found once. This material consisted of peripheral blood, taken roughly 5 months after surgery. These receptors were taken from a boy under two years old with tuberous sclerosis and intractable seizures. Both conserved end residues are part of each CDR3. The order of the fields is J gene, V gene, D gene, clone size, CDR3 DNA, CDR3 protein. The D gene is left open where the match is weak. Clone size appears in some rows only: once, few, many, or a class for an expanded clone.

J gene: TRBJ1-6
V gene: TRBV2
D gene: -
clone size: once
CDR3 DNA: TGTGCCAGCAGTGACGGATCCTATAATTCACCCCTCCACTTT
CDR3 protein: CASSDGSYNSPLHF

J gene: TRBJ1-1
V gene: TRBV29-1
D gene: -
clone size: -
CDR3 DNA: TGCAGCGTTGAGGCTAGGACAGCTATGAACACTGAAGCTTTCTTT
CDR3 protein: CSVEARTAMNTEAFF

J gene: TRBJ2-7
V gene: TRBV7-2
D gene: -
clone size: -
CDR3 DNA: TGTGCCAGCCACGGGACGACCTACGAGCAGTACTTC
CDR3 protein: CASHGTTYEQYF

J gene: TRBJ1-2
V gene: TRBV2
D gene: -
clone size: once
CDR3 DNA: TGTGCCAGCAGTGACCGGACGGGGAACTATGGCTACACCTTC
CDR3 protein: CASSDRTGNYGYTF

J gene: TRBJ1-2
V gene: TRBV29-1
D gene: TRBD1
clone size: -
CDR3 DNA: TGCAGCGTTGTCCTGGGACAGGGGAAAAACTATGGCTACACCTTC
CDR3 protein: CSVVLGQGKNYGYTF

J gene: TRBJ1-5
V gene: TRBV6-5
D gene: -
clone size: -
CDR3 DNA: TGTGCCAGCAGTTATAGTTCGACAGGCCCCAATCAGCCCCAGCATTTT
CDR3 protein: CASSYSSTGPNQPQHF

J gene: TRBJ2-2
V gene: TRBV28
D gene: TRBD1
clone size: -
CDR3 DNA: TGTGCCAGCAGGCACTTCGTACGGACAGGGGTTACCGGGGAGCTGTTTTTT
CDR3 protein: CASRHFVRTGVTGELFF

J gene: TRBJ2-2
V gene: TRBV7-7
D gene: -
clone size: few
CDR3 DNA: TGTGCTAGCAGCCCCGCTGGGACACCACTTACCGGGGAGCTGTTTTTT
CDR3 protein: CASSPAGTPLTGELFF

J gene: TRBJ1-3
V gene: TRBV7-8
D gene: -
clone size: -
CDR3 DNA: TGTGCCAGCAGCTTAAGGCGGGGGCAGGCCGCGGGAAACACCATATATTTT
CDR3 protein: CASSLRRGQAAGNTIYF

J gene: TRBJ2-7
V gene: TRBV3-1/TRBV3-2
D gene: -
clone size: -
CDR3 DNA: TGTGCCAGCAGCCAAGGAACGGTAGGGATCTTCTACGAGCAGTACTTC
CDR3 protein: CASSQGTVGIFYEQYF

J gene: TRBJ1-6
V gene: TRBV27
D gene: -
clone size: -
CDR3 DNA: TGTGCCAGCAGTTACAGGGAGGGTTCACCCCTCCACTTT
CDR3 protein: CASSYREGSPLHF

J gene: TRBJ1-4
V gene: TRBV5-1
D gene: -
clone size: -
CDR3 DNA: TGCGCCAGCAGCTTGGTAGGACCAGAAAAGGAAAAACTGTTTTTT
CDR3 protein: CASSLVGPEKEKLFF

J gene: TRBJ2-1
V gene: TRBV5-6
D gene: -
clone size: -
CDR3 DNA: TGTGCCAGCAGCTTGAGACTGAGCTCCTACAATGAGCAGTTCTTC
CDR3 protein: CASSLRLSSYNEQFF

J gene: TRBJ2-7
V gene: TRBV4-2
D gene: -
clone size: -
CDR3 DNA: TGTGCCAGCAGCCAAAATTCGGGTGACGAGCAGTACTTC
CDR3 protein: CASSQNSGDEQYF

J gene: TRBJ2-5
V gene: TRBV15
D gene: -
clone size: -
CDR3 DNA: TGTGCCACCAGCAGCGGGACGCCGGGAGAGACCCAGTACTTC
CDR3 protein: CATSSGTPGETQYF

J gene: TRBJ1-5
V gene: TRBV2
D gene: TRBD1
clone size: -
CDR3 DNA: TGTGCCAGCAGTAAAGAGACAGGGATTCATCAGCCCCAGCATTTT
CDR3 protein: CASSKETGIHQPQHF

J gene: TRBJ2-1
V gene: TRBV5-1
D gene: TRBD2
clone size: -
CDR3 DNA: TGCGCCAGCAGCTTTAGCGGGGGGGTCTACAATGAGCAGTTCTTC
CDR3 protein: CASSFSGGVYNEQFF

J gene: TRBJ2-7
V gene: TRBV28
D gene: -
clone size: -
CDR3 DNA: TGTGCCAGCAGTTTTGCAGGGGCGATCCACGAGCAGTACTTC
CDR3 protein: CASSFAGAIHEQYF

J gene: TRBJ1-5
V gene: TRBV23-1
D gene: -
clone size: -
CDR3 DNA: TGCGCCAGCAGTCAATCTGAAAGGGTCTTCGATCAGCCCCAGCATTTT
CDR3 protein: CASSQSERVFDQPQHF

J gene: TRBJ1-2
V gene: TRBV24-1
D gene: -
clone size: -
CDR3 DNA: -
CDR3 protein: CATSVPGHGYTF

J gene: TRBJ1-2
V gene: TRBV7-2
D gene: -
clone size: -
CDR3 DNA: TGTGCCAGCAGCTTCGGGACGGTCTATGGCTACACCTTC
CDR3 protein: CASSFGTVYGYTF

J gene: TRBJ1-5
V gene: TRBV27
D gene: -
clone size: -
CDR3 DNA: TGTGCCAGCAGTCCACGCTCGCGGGACCTCGCAGGGCAGCCCCAGCATTTT
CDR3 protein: CASSPRSRDLAGQPQHF

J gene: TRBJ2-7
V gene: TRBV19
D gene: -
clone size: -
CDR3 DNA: TGTGCCAGTAGAAGCGGAAGCTCCTACGAGCAGTACTTC
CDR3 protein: CASRSGSSYEQYF

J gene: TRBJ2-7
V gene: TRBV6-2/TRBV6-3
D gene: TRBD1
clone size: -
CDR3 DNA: TGTGCCAGCAGCCGTCCGGGACAGGGGGCCAACGAGCAGTACTTC
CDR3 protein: CASSRPGQGANEQYF

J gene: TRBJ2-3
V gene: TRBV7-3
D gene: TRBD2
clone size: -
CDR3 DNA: TGTGCCAGCAGCTTAGTCGGCGGGAGACGAGCTGATACGCAGTATTTT
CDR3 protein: CASSLVGGRRADTQYF